This T cell receptor (beta chain) was captured by sequencing in a study of vaccination effects on CD4 cells after COVID-19 (dated by TCRdb to between 2021 and 2024). In the study overall: The ViraFEST assay stimulated PBMC with viral peptide pools and then used TCR sequencing to identify antigen-specific CD4+ T cell clonotypes by expansion. Altogether, roughly 10 COVID-19 convalescent patients and a few SARS-CoV-2-naive healthy vaccine recipients made up the full study. Across the study, the median time from the second dose to post-vaccine sampling was 72 days (range 14 to 241). Cultures from other donors in the study were sequenced with the Oncomine TCR Beta short-read assay on an Illumina iSeq 100. Approximately 2 million PBMC per well were cultured with 9 to 10 ug/ml peptides in IMDM containing approximately 4.6% human AB serum, around 9.7 IU/ml IL-2 and gentamicin. The study compared SARS-CoV-2 spike-specific CD4+ TCR repertoires before and after mRNA vaccination in COVID-19 convalescent patients and infection-naive vaccine recipients.

Worth noting for this clone: No antigen is known for it. No qualities accompany the bases; no much larger clone lies one base away.

What the research found in general, with its limitations: The study was limited by a small number of convalescent patients and lacked early post-infection timepoints. In healthy vaccine recipients, vaccine-induced clones were almost all SARS-CoV-2 mono-reactive, with only 1 of 255 being cross-reactive with common cold coronaviruses. Both infection-induced and vaccine-induced clones contracted markedly at late post-vaccination timepoints, which is consistent with waning T cell responses.

The library came from the immunoSEQ multiplex PCR assay. DNA from the CD4+ T cells that had been cultured and isolated underwent TCR beta CDR3 sequencing. Regarding the original processing steps: Non-productive TCR sequences were discarded, and reads were trimmed to the CDR3 region, with only CDR3s of 7 or more amino acids retained. Antigen-specific clonotypes were identified with the MANAFEST web app by comparing expansion in peptide wells against reference cultures. To be called positive, a clone needed expansion at FDR<0.05 compared with the reference and with all other wells, an odds ratio greater than 5, and a frequency greater than 0.1% in two replicate wells. Clonotypes significantly expanded in SARS-CoV-2 spike wells and in at least one common cold coronavirus spike condition were defined as cross-reactive. CDR3 similarity was assessed by Levenshtein distance using the stringdist R package, and unrooted trees were constructed with ape in R 3.6.1. The immuneACCESS repertoire file appears here via TCRdb, limited to in-frame rearrangements. These files lack a portion of the clones; in checked studies, under half of the deficit traces to unresolved V genes, and the cause of the others is not known. Clonal size and the V and J genes are those of that table, whereas D and trimming came from the DNA. Recorded for this sample are around 46,000 clones; approximately 77% of them occurred a single time. The biggest ten clones account for about 10% of the sample.

V is pruned by 5 bases and J by 5 bases, leaving 3 bases of the junction without a gene match. From cysteine to phenylalanine, the CDR3 is 14 amino acids long. Only CDR3 DNA remains: 42 bases, in frame from the first base. CDR1 and CDR2, per the germline V gene, are LGHNA and YNFKEQ. After roughly 11 days of culture, CD4+ T cells were isolated with the EasySep CD4+ T cell isolation kit. Participants received two doses of either the BNT162b2 or the mRNA-1273 mRNA SARS-CoV-2 vaccine. Healthy vaccine recipients had no prior SARS-CoV-2 infection, confirmed by negative nucleocapsid antibodies before and after vaccination. Half of the culture medium was replaced with fresh IL-2-containing medium on days 3 and 7. Each peptide stimulation condition was cultured in triplicate wells unless otherwise noted. Using Ficoll-Paque Plus gradient centrifugation, PBMC were separated from whole blood and then either used fresh or cryopreserved at -140C. The QIAamp micro DNA kit was used to extract genomic DNA from the cultured CD4+ T cells.

The sequence was obtained from a human donor who received a COVID-19 vaccine. The specimen comprised CD4+ T cells from PBMCs cultured without peptide, sampled after COVID-19 vaccination. The chain uses TRBV4-2 and TRBJ1-4; the junction holds 9 bases that match TRBD1. Here is the DNA: TGTGCCAGCAGCGACGGACAGGGGAATGAAAAACTGTTTTTT. It encodes CASSDGQGNEKLFF.